A selection of T cell receptor beta chains follows, all from one sample in a study of blood T cell repertoires in COVID-19. Produced via immunoSEQ multiplex PCR; TCRdb's table is partial and in-frame only. The sample includes roughly 230,000 clones, over 90% of them seen just once. Sequences were obtained from peripheral blood. Receptor source: a man aged 25 to 45 with COVID-19, enrolled during active disease. The CDR3 runs from the conserved cysteine through the conserved F or W. The order of the fields is V gene, D gene, J gene, clone size, CDR3 DNA, CDR3 protein. D genes are given only for firm matches. Only some rows state a clone size, as once, few, many or a class for expanded clones.

v_gene: TRBV18; d_gene: -; j_gene: TRBJ1-5; abundance: -; CDR3nt: TGTGCCAGCGCGTCGATGACAGATAGCAATCAGCCCCAGCATTTT; CDR3aa: CASASMTDSNQPQHF
v_gene: TRBV28; d_gene: -; j_gene: TRBJ2-1; abundance: -; CDR3nt: TGTGCCAGCAGACCCGGGACATACTCCTACAATGAGCAGTTCTTC; CDR3aa: CASRPGTYSYNEQFF
v_gene: TRBV7-2; d_gene: -; j_gene: TRBJ1-1; abundance: -; CDR3nt: TGTGCCAGCAGCTTAGGACAGGTGAACACTGAAGCTTTCTTT; CDR3aa: CASSLGQVNTEAFF
v_gene: TRBV12-3/TRBV12-4; d_gene: -; j_gene: TRBJ1-1; abundance: -; CDR3nt: TGTGCCAGCAGTTTATGGGCGGGGACTGAAGCTTTCTTT; CDR3aa: CASSLWAGTEAFF
v_gene: TRBV3-1/TRBV3-2; d_gene: -; j_gene: TRBJ2-5; abundance: -; CDR3nt: TGTGCCAGCAGCCCGGGGACTGAGCGGTTCGAGACCCAGTACTTC; CDR3aa: CASSPGTERFETQYF
v_gene: TRBV3-1/TRBV3-2; d_gene: TRBD2; j_gene: TRBJ2-1; abundance: -; CDR3nt: TGTGCCAGTCAGCTAGCGGGGGCCTACAATGAGCAGTTCTTC; CDR3aa: CASQLAGAYNEQFF
v_gene: TRBV9; d_gene: TRBD1; j_gene: TRBJ2-1; abundance: -; CDR3nt: TGTGCCAGCAGCGTAGGGACAGGGGGCTTCTATGAGCAGTTCTTC; CDR3aa: CASSVGTGGFYEQFF
v_gene: TRBV3-1/TRBV3-2; d_gene: TRBD1; j_gene: TRBJ2-3; abundance: -; CDR3nt: TGTGCCAGCAGCCACATGGGGACAGGAAAAGATACGCAGTATTTT; CDR3aa: CASSHMGTGKDTQYF
v_gene: TRBV6-5; d_gene: -; j_gene: TRBJ2-5; abundance: -; CDR3nt: TGTGCCACCAAATCTCTGGGGTCGGGACAAGAGACCCAGTACTTC; CDR3aa: CATKSLGSGQETQYF
v_gene: TRBV19; d_gene: TRBD1; j_gene: TRBJ1-2; abundance: -; CDR3nt: TGTGCCAGTAGTATCGGGACAGGGGGACATGGCTACACCTTC; CDR3aa: CASSIGTGGHGYTF
v_gene: TRBV5-4; d_gene: -; j_gene: TRBJ2-3; abundance: -; CDR3nt: TGTGCCAGCAGCCCGGGACTCCCCCCCACAGATACGCAGTATTTT; CDR3aa: CASSPGLPPTDTQYF
v_gene: TRBV9; d_gene: TRBD2; j_gene: TRBJ2-1; abundance: -; CDR3nt: TGTGCCAGCAGCGCCCGGACTAGCGGGGGTGGTGAGCAGTTCTTC; CDR3aa: CASSARTSGGGEQFF
v_gene: TRBV10-3; d_gene: -; j_gene: TRBJ1-3; abundance: -; CDR3nt: TGTGCCATCAGACTTACAGGGACTGGAAACACCATATATTTT; CDR3aa: CAIRLTGTGNTIYF
v_gene: TRBV4-1; d_gene: TRBD1; j_gene: TRBJ2-2; abundance: -; CDR3nt: TGCGCCAGCAGCCAAGGACCGGGACAGGGAAACACCGGGGAGCTGTTTTTT; CDR3aa: CASSQGPGQGNTGELFF
v_gene: TRBV13; d_gene: -; j_gene: TRBJ1-2; abundance: -; CDR3nt: TGTGCCAGCAGTTCGATTCAAGTGAGTTATGGCTACACCTTC; CDR3aa: CASSSIQVSYGYTF
v_gene: TRBV5-1; d_gene: TRBD2; j_gene: TRBJ2-3; abundance: -; CDR3nt: TGCGCCAGCAGCTTGGAACTAGCGCCAACTAGCACAGATACGCAGTATTTT; CDR3aa: CASSLELAPTSTDTQYF
v_gene: TRBV9; d_gene: -; j_gene: TRBJ1-1; abundance: -; CDR3nt: TGTGCCAGCAGCCCCCCCGGGAGGACCCACACTGAAGCTTTCTTT; CDR3aa: CASSPPGRTHTEAFF
v_gene: TRBV6-5; d_gene: -; j_gene: TRBJ1-1; abundance: once; CDR3nt: TGTGCCAGCAGTTCTTGGACTAAGAAGAACACTGAAGCTTTCTTT; CDR3aa: CASSSWTKKNTEAFF
v_gene: TRBV27; d_gene: -; j_gene: TRBJ1-6; abundance: once; CDR3nt: TGTGCCAGCAGTCACCCCGGGACAAAAATCCTCTCTTCCCTCCACTTT; CDR3aa: CASSHPGTKILSSLHF
v_gene: TRBV21-1; d_gene: -; j_gene: TRBJ1-2; abundance: -; CDR3nt: TGTGCCAGCAGCCAGCAGGAGGGATCCTATGGCTACACCTTC; CDR3aa: CASSQQEGSYGYTF
v_gene: TRBV3-1/TRBV3-2; d_gene: -; j_gene: TRBJ2-3; abundance: -; CDR3nt: TGTGCCAGCAGCCAACCCACAGGGAAAGGTGGAGATACGCAGTATTTT; CDR3aa: CASSQPTGKGGDTQYF
v_gene: TRBV2; d_gene: -; j_gene: TRBJ1-2; abundance: -; CDR3nt: TGTGCCAGCAGGGACACACCCTATGGCTACACCTTC; CDR3aa: CASRDTPYGYTF
v_gene: TRBV5-1; d_gene: -; j_gene: TRBJ1-1; abundance: -; CDR3nt: TGCGCCAGCACACTCGAGGCGGGGCGGAACACTGAAGCTTTCTTT; CDR3aa: CASTLEAGRNTEAFF
v_gene: TRBV2; d_gene: TRBD1; j_gene: TRBJ2-5; abundance: -; CDR3nt: TGTGCCAATCATGGACAGGGGGTTTCTTGGGAGACCCAGTACTTC; CDR3aa: CANHGQGVSWETQYF
v_gene: TRBV15; d_gene: -; j_gene: TRBJ1-2; abundance: -; CDR3nt: TGTGCCACCAGCAAGGGCCAGGGGAGTAATGGCTACACCTTC; CDR3aa: CATSKGQGSNGYTF
v_gene: TRBV12-5; d_gene: TRBD2; j_gene: TRBJ2-7; abundance: -; CDR3nt: TGTGCTAGTGGTCCAGGACTAGCGGGGACCTCCTCCTACGAGCAGTACTTC; CDR3aa: CASGPGLAGTSSYEQYF
v_gene: TRBV7-9; d_gene: TRBD1; j_gene: TRBJ2-1; abundance: -; CDR3nt: TGTGCCAGCAGCTACAACTACGGACAGGGGCCTACCTACAATGAGCAGTTCTTC; CDR3aa: CASSYNYGQGPTYNEQFF
v_gene: TRBV5-1; d_gene: -; j_gene: TRBJ2-5; abundance: -; CDR3nt: TGCGCCAGCAGCTTGGCCGGAGACGTCCAAGAGACCCAGTACTTC; CDR3aa: CASSLAGDVQETQYF
v_gene: TRBV30; d_gene: TRBD2; j_gene: TRBJ2-7; abundance: -; CDR3nt: TGTGCCTGGAGTGATGGGGGGTCTAGCGGCCGGTACGAGCAGTACTTC; CDR3aa: CAWSDGGSSGRYEQYF
v_gene: TRBV4-1; d_gene: -; j_gene: TRBJ1-1; abundance: -; CDR3nt: TGCGCCAGCAGCCTAAACGCGGGGCCCAACACTGAAGCTTTCTTT; CDR3aa: CASSLNAGPNTEAFF
v_gene: TRBV24-1; d_gene: -; j_gene: TRBJ2-7; abundance: -; CDR3nt: TGTGCCACCAGTGATGGCGGTATGGATAAGCAGTACTTC; CDR3aa: CATSDGGMDKQYF
v_gene: TRBV7-9; d_gene: -; j_gene: TRBJ1-1; abundance: -; CDR3nt: TGTGCCAGCAGCCCCCCTCTCCGGGATGAAGCTTTCTTT; CDR3aa: CASSPPLRDEAFF
v_gene: TRBV11-2; d_gene: -; j_gene: TRBJ2-1; abundance: -; CDR3nt: TGTGCCAGCACCTCAAGAACCCAAATTAGTTACAATGAGCAGTTCTTC; CDR3aa: CASTSRTQISYNEQFF
v_gene: TRBV11-3; d_gene: TRBD2; j_gene: TRBJ2-3; abundance: -; CDR3nt: TGTGCCAGCAGCCTTCTAGCGGGGGGTAGCACAGATACGCAGTATTTT; CDR3aa: CASSLLAGGSTDTQYF
v_gene: TRBV6-1; d_gene: TRBD1; j_gene: TRBJ2-4; abundance: -; CDR3nt: TGTGCCAGCAGTGAAGGGACAGGTGGAGCCAAAAACATTCAGTACTTC; CDR3aa: CASSEGTGGAKNIQYF
v_gene: TRBV6-1; d_gene: TRBD2; j_gene: TRBJ2-1; abundance: -; CDR3nt: TGTGCCAGCAGTGGAGGGACTAGCTGGTCATACAATGAGCAGTTCTTC; CDR3aa: CASSGGTSWSYNEQFF
v_gene: TRBV2; d_gene: -; j_gene: TRBJ1-4; abundance: -; CDR3nt: TGTGCCAGCAGTCTAACAGGGTCGGGTGAAAAACTGTTTTTT; CDR3aa: CASSLTGSGEKLFF
v_gene: TRBV19; d_gene: TRBD1; j_gene: TRBJ1-1; abundance: -; CDR3nt: TGTGCCAGTAGGGCGGGGACAGTGAACACTGAAGCTTTCTTT; CDR3aa: CASRAGTVNTEAFF
v_gene: TRBV20-1; d_gene: -; j_gene: TRBJ2-5; abundance: few; CDR3nt: TGCAGTGCTAGTCCAGGTGACGGATTTTCCCAGTACTTC; CDR3aa: CSASPGDGFSQYF
v_gene: TRBV30; d_gene: TRBD1; j_gene: TRBJ1-4; abundance: -; CDR3nt: TGTGCCTGGGGGACAGACAATGAAAAACTGTTTTTT; CDR3aa: CAWGTDNEKLFF
v_gene: TRBV7-9; d_gene: TRBD1; j_gene: TRBJ1-5; abundance: -; CDR3nt: TGTGCCAGCAGCACCGACAGGGGGTGGGGTAATCAGCCCCAGCATTTT; CDR3aa: CASSTDRGWGNQPQHF
v_gene: TRBV9; d_gene: TRBD1; j_gene: TRBJ1-3; abundance: -; CDR3nt: TGTGCCAGCAGCTCCCCCGGGGGAGGCAGGGGGCATGGAAACACCATATATTTT; CDR3aa: CASSSPGGGRGHGNTIYF
v_gene: TRBV9; d_gene: TRBD2; j_gene: TRBJ2-2; abundance: -; CDR3nt: TGTGCCAGCAGCGTACTTAGCGGGGGTACCGGGGAGCTGTTTTTT; CDR3aa: CASSVLSGGTGELFF
v_gene: TRBV10-2; d_gene: TRBD2; j_gene: TRBJ2-3; abundance: -; CDR3nt: TGCGCCAGCAGTAGGACTAGCGGGGCGTCAGATACGCAGTATTTT; CDR3aa: CASSRTSGASDTQYF
v_gene: TRBV19; d_gene: -; j_gene: TRBJ2-5; abundance: -; CDR3nt: TGTGCCAGTAGAGACTACCAAGAGACCCAGTACTTC; CDR3aa: CASRDYQETQYF
v_gene: TRBV7-9; d_gene: -; j_gene: TRBJ2-2; abundance: -; CDR3nt: TGTGCCAGCAGCTTAATACCTTTAGCGACTACCGGGGAGCTGTTTTTT; CDR3aa: CASSLIPLATTGELFF
v_gene: TRBV15; d_gene: -; j_gene: TRBJ2-7; abundance: -; CDR3nt: TGTGCCACCAGCAGAGAGGTGGGGGGTTACCACGAGCAGTACTTC; CDR3aa: CATSREVGGYHEQYF
v_gene: TRBV5-1; d_gene: -; j_gene: TRBJ2-2; abundance: -; CDR3nt: TGCGCCAGCAGCTTCTCAGGGGGGCGCACCGGGGAGCTGTTTTTT; CDR3aa: CASSFSGGRTGELFF
v_gene: TRBV9; d_gene: -; j_gene: TRBJ2-1; abundance: -; CDR3nt: TGTGCCAGCAGCGTAGATGGACAAGGTTACAATGAGCAGTTCTTC; CDR3aa: CASSVDGQGYNEQFF
v_gene: TRBV30; d_gene: -; j_gene: TRBJ1-1; abundance: few; CDR3nt: TGTGCCTGCTCCGTAATGAACACTGAAGCTTTCTTT; CDR3aa: CACSVMNTEAFF
v_gene: TRBV6-5; d_gene: TRBD2; j_gene: TRBJ2-3; abundance: -; CDR3nt: TGTGCCAGCTCACTAGCGGGGGATCGGGCGCAGTATTTT; CDR3aa: CASSLAGDRAQYF
v_gene: TRBV15; d_gene: -; j_gene: TRBJ1-6; abundance: -; CDR3nt: TGTGCCACCAGCAGGACGGGAAATTCACCCCTCCACTTT; CDR3aa: CATSRTGNSPLHF
v_gene: TRBV27; d_gene: -; j_gene: TRBJ1-5; abundance: -; CDR3nt: TGTGCCAGCAGTCAAACAGGTAGCAATCAGCCCCAGCATTTT; CDR3aa: CASSQTGSNQPQHF